This T cell receptor beta chain appears in the sequencing data of a study of blood T cell repertoires in COVID-19. In the study overall: Samples came from the United States, Italy and Spain, spanning acute and convalescent COVID-19. Nucleic acid was either cDNA or gDNA, and it came from T cells, B-cell-depleted T cells, or PBMCs.

V gave up 0 bases and J gave up 10 bases; unmatched junction bases: 14. CDR1 is SGHNT, CDR2 YYREEE, per germline (reference sequence). This CDR3 region has 17 residues. In the original processing: Reference gene primer amplification gave nucleated cell count estimates. Sequencing was performed with immunoSEQ multiplex PCR; in TCRdb, only in-frame clones are kept and a portion is missing. V, J and clone size are those of that table, while D and trimming were read from the DNA. The repertoire holds about 250,000 clones, roughly 88% seen once, with about 0.74% in the top ten. The gene calls are TRBV5-4 and TRBJ2-1; 9 positions agree with TRBD2. Sequencing was carried out using peripheral blood. The TCR originated in a woman in her thirties with acute or convalescent COVID-19. CDR3 residues: CASSLAPTGTSSREQFF. The CDR3 DNA sequence: TGTGCCAGCAGCTTGGCTCCTACTGGGACTAGCTCCAGGGAGCAGTTCTTC.